These 24 T cell receptor beta chains share one sample of origin, sequenced in a study of beta chain features in type 1 diabetes. The authors reverse transcribed all of the isolated RNA, so sequencing captured expressed TCRB transcripts. Assay: immunoSEQ multiplex PCR; the TCRdb copy retains only in-frame clones and omits some. The repertoire includes about 620,000 clones, 15% to 19% of them detected once, and approximately 0.099% sits in the top ten. Material for sequencing was naive CD4+ T cells from blood. These TCRs come from a man between 18 and 35 years old in good health.

This clone was counted between two and nine times. The chain employs TRBV27 and TRBJ2-7; D is possibly TRBD1 or TRBD2 (5 bases each). The ends were cut back, 5 bases at V and 6 bases at J, with 8 bases in the middle. Germline lookup yields CDR1 MNHEY and CDR2 SMNVEV (reference sequence). There are 11 residues in the CDR3. This chain's CDR3 is CASSRGREQYF. CDR3 nucleotide sequence: TGTGCCAGCAGTCGGGGACGCGAGCAGTACTTC.

This clone was detected only a few times. The CDR3 region is CAIYPTGQELGGYTF. The CDR3 nucleotides are TGTGCCATCTATCCCACGGGACAGGAATTGGGAGGCTACACCTTC. The chain carries TRBV28 and TRBJ1-2, with 8 nucleotides matching TRBD1. CDR3 length: 15 residues. V gave up 10 bases and J gave up 8 bases; unmatched junction bases: 18. In germline, CDR1 is MDHEN, CDR2 SYDVKM.

In DNA, the CDR3 is TGTGCCAGCAGTGAAGGCGGGACAGGACTAAAGCCCCAGCATTTT. Translation gives CASSEGGTGLKPQHF. The chain couples TRBV2 to TRBJ1-5; 8 positions agree with TRBD1. V lost 1 base to trimming and J lost 8 bases; unmatched junction nucleotides: 7. The germline CDR1 and CDR2 sequences are SNHLY and FYNNEI. The CDR3 contains 15 residues.

The table lists this clone with a few counts. The J gene is TRBJ2-6, the V gene TRBV7-9; D is undetermined. CDR1 SEHNR and CDR2 FQNEAQ come from the germline V gene (reference sequence). The V and J ends lost 7 bases and 3 bases respectively, with 16 bases between them. CDR3 length: 16 residues. The CDR3 reads CASTQFGEGGANVLTF. CDR3 nucleotides: TGTGCCAGCACCCAGTTTGGGGAAGGTGGGGCCAACGTCCTGACTTTC.

This clone was counted only a few times. The chain employs TRBV6-5 and TRBJ2-2; D remains unclear. V was trimmed by 1 base and J by 1 base, leaving 4 bases between them. This CDR3 is 14 amino acids long. From germline, CDR1 is MNHEY and CDR2 SVGAGI. The CDR3 region has the DNA TGTGCCAGCAGTTACTGGAGGAACACCGGGGAGCTGTTTTTT. Translated, it gives CASSYWRNTGELFF.

This clone turned up a few times. The gene calls are TRBV9 and TRBJ1-1; D possibly corresponds to TRBD1 (5 bases). The CDR3 contains 14 residues. V dropped 0 bases and J dropped 4 bases, with 10 bases sitting between them. Per the germline V gene, CDR1 is SGDLS and CDR2 is YYNGEE. In DNA, the CDR3 is TGTGCCAGCAGCGTAGCTACGGGGACCACTGAAGCTTTCTTT. Residues: CASSVATGTTEAFF. The variable domain in full, with the rest retrieved from reference TRBV9 and TRBJ1-1, is DSGVTQTPKHLITATGQRVTLRCSPRSGDLSVYWYQQSLDQGLQFLIQYYNGEERAKGNILERFSAQQFPDLHSELNLSSLELGDSALYFCASSVATGTTEAFFGQGTRLTVV.

For the CDR3, the DNA is TGTGCCAGCAGCGGCGGGGCCGCCGACGACTATGGCTACACCTTC. Residues: CASSGGAADDYGYTF. This chain joins TRBV9 and TRBJ1-2; TRBD1 might be the D (5 bases). Trimming removed 3 bases at V and 3 bases at J, with 15 bases between. The CDR3 has 15 residues. From germline, CDR1 is SGDLS and CDR2 YYNGEE.

This clone has only a few counts. This sequence joins TRBV28 and TRBJ1-2; 8 bases map to TRBD1. The germline gives CDR1 MDHEN, CDR2 SYDVKM. With 3 bases clipped from V and 4 bases from J, the junction kept 1 base outside the gene matches. CDR3 length equals 13 residues. The CDR3 DNA sequence: TGTGCCAGCAGTTTCGACAGGGGCTATGGCTACACCTTC. Its protein is CASSFDRGYGYTF.

This clone appeared once. The chain carries TRBV6-5 and TRBJ2-1; D possibly corresponds to TRBD2 (6 bases). In germline, CDR1 is MNHEY, CDR2 SVGAGI. This CDR3 is built from 14 residues. V gave up 6 bases and J gave up 4 bases, with 13 bases separating them. The CDR3 is CASRLAERYNEQFF. The DNA for the CDR3 is TGTGCCAGCAGATTAGCGGAAAGGTACAATGAGCAGTTCTTC.

The table lists this clone with a few counts. The genes are TRBV9 and TRBJ2-3; D remains ambiguous. This CDR3 region has 17 residues. The V gene's germline CDR1 is SGDLS and CDR2 YYNGEE. V was cut by 0 bases and J by 2 bases, with 16 bases left in between. Here the CDR3 DNA reads TGTGCCAGCAGCGTAGGTACGACAAGGGCACCCACAGATACGCAGTATTTT. Protein: CASSVGTTRAPTDTQYF.

This chain connects TRBV30 to TRBJ1-1; D unclear. This CDR3 contains 12 residues. Trimming cost V 0 bases and J 10 bases, with 12 bases left between them. Germline V lookup: CDR1 GTSNPN, CDR2 SVGIG (reference sequence). CDR3: CAWSVHMVRAFF. The CDR3 DNA reads as TGTGCCTGGAGTGTTCACATGGTGCGAGCTTTCTTT.

The chain carries TRBV19 and TRBJ2-2, with a weak D call TRBD1 (6 bases). The CDR3 consists of 14 residues. V gave up 5 bases and J gave up 4 bases, with 11 bases separating them. Germline loops: CDR1 LNHDA, CDR2 SQIVND (reference sequence). The CDR3 DNA follows: TGTGCCAGTAGTCCTACAGGGAGCACCGGGGAGCTGTTTTTT. It is translated as CASSPTGSTGELFF.

This clone was seen a few times. V usage is TRBV25-1 and J usage is TRBJ2-5, with 9 positions matching TRBD1. Germline CDR1 MGHDK, CDR2 SYGVNS. V was pared by 0 bases and J by 5 bases, with 7 bases of the junction left unmatched. The CDR3 spans 16 residues. CDR3 nucleotides: TGTGCCAGCAGTGAATATAAACAGGGGGCTCGGGAGACCCAGTACTTC. Its protein product is CASSEYKQGARETQYF.

The rearrangement joins TRBV9 to TRBJ1-3; a weak D match, TRBD1 (6 bases). The CDR3 is 16 amino acids. V was trimmed by 0 bases and J by 4 bases, leaving 14 bases between them. CDR1 and CDR2 from the germline V gene are SGDLS and YYNGEE. Written as DNA, the CDR3 is TGTGCCAGCAGCGTAGACCCCACAGGGTACGGAAACACCATATATTTT. It translates to CASSVDPTGYGNTIYF.

J is TRBJ2-7 and V is TRBV18; 9 nucleotides align to TRBD1. This CDR3 region has 15 residues. Germline trimming cut 7 bases from V and 5 bases from J; bases unmatched to any gene: 12. Germline loops: CDR1 KGHSH, CDR2 LQKENI. CDR3 in DNA: TGTGCCAGCTTCACCGGAGGGACAGGGAGCAACGAGCAGTACTTC. It encodes CASFTGGTGSNEQYF. Full variable domain (outside the CDR3, taken from reference TRBV18 and TRBJ2-7): NAGVMQNPRHLVRRRGQEARLRCSPMKGHSHVYWYRQLPEEGLKFMVYLQKENIIDESGMPKERFSAEFPKEGPSILRIQQVVRGDSAAYFCASFTGGTGSNEQYFGPGTRLTVT.

This clone turned up a few times. V usage is TRBV18 and J usage is TRBJ2-1, with 10 bases aligning to TRBD1. The CDR3 has 15 residues. Germline V gene sequence: CDR1 KGHSH, CDR2 LQKENI. V shed 3 bases, J shed 4 bases, and the junction held 3 bases outside the gene matches. The CDR3 here is CASSPGTGEYNEQFF. CDR3 DNA sequence: TGTGCCAGCTCACCTGGGACAGGGGAATACAATGAGCAGTTCTTC.

This clone appeared a few times. V and J are TRBV14 and TRBJ1-4, with D possibly being TRBD1 (5 bases). The CDR3 has 16 residues. Germline V gives CDR1 SGHDN, CDR2 FVKESK. Between the trimmed V and J ends, which lost 4 bases and 9 bases, there was a span of 21 bases. CDR3: CASSPPQRGRDKKLFF. CDR3 sequence (DNA): TGTGCCAGCAGCCCGCCTCAGAGGGGCCGAGATAAAAAACTGTTTTTT.

The chain carries TRBV7-3 and TRBJ2-1; D uncertain. The CDR3 has 15 residues. The ends were cut back, 2 bases at V and 0 bases at J, with 8 bases in the middle. Per germline, CDR1 SGHTA and CDR2 FQGTGA. CDR3 sequence: CASSLAASSYNEQFF. The CDR3 region has the DNA TGTGCCAGCAGCTTAGCAGCGAGCTCCTACAATGAGCAGTTCTTC.

This clone was detected only a few times. J is TRBJ1-3 and V is TRBV14; D is unclear. Germline assignment: CDR1 SGHDN and CDR2 FVKESK. This CDR3 spans 14 amino acids. Trimming cost V 4 bases and J 0 bases, with 7 bases left between them. CDR3 coding DNA: TGTGCCAGCAGCCTACTGCACTCTGGAAACACCATATATTTT. Amino acids: CASSLLHSGNTIYF.

The J gene is TRBJ1-1, the V gene TRBV18; possibly TRBD1 for D (5 bases). The CDR3 loop spans 14 amino acids. Germline assignment: CDR1 KGHSH and CDR2 LQKENI. Trimming shortened V by 2 bases and J by 3 bases, and 10 bases separated the two germline ends. In DNA form, the CDR3 reads TGTGCCAGCTCACCAAGGGGTACGGACACTGAAGCTTTCTTT. It yields the protein CASSPRGTDTEAFF.

The V and J genes are TRBV2 and TRBJ2-1; D gene ambiguous. The length of the CDR3 is 11 residues. Germline values: CDR1 SNHLY, CDR2 FYNNEI. Trimming removed 8 bases at V and 4 bases at J, with 6 bases between. CDR3 in amino acids: CASRAYNEQFF. The CDR3 nucleotides are TGTGCCAGCCGGGCGTACAATGAGCAGTTCTTC.

The chain links TRBV27 to TRBJ2-1, with 8 nucleotides matching TRBD2. Germline loops: CDR1 MNHEY, CDR2 SMNVEV (reference sequence). V was pared by 4 bases and J by 0 bases, with 2 bases of the junction left unmatched. The CDR3 consists of 15 residues. Here the CDR3 DNA reads TGTGCCAGCAGTTCTACTAGCGGCTCCTACAATGAGCAGTTCTTC. It is translated as CASSSTSGSYNEQFF.

This clone occurred a few times. The chain employs TRBV5-4 and TRBJ2-2; D possibly uses TRBD1 or TRBD2 (5 bases each). Trimming shortened V by 3 bases and J by 3 bases, and 12 bases separated the two germline ends. The germline V gene has CDR1 SGHNT and CDR2 YYREEE (reference sequence). The CDR3 spans 15 residues. CDR3 sequence: CASSSLQDYTGELFF. CDR3 DNA sequence: TGTGCCAGCAGCTCACTACAGGACTACACCGGGGAGCTGTTTTTT.

The gene calls are TRBV5-6 and TRBJ1-5; a weak D match, TRBD1 (5 bases). The CDR3 loop spans 14 amino acids. Germline V gene lookup returns CDR1 SGHDT and CDR2 YYEEEE. Trimming removed 1 base from V and 9 bases from J, with 14 bases in between. CDR3 loop: CASSLYEGRRPQHF. CDR3 DNA sequence: TGTGCCAGCAGCTTGTACGAGGGGCGGAGGCCCCAGCATTTT.